This T cell receptor (beta chain) originates from a study of T cell repertoires in cytomegalovirus infection. Using its own MiXCR run on the reads, TCRdb lists one record per CDR3 protein. The data contain approximately 73,000 distinct CDR3 sequences, 35% to 50% of them singletons. As to this clonotype: Its antigen remains unknown.

The germline V gene encodes CDR1 SGHVS and CDR2 FNYEAQ. The CDR3 has 16 residues. V was pared by 5 bases and J by 3 bases, with 11 bases of the junction left unmatched. This clonotype was obtained from a human donor in good health (CMV status not recorded). Some clones in this sample may be carry-over from other donors' samples. This material consisted of CD8+ T cells from cultured PBMCs, taken from culture after CMV antigen stimulation. This sequence joins TRBV7-6 and TRBJ2-7; 9 bases are shared with TRBD2. Written as DNA, the CDR3 is TGTGCCAGCAGCATTGTTAGCGGGGGCCCCCTCTACGAGCAGTACTTC. Translated, it gives CASSIVSGGPLYEQYF.